The 11 T cell receptor beta chains below come from one sample, sequenced in a study of blood T cell repertoires in COVID-19. Profiled with immunoSEQ multiplex PCR; TCRdb holds only in-frame clones, not every one. The sample lists 18,000 or so clones, over 75% occurring once. Sequencing was carried out using peripheral blood. These receptors came from a man aged 40-55 years with active or convalescent COVID-19.

The J gene is TRBJ1-1, the V gene TRBV7-9; a possible D gene is TRBD1 (6 bases). Trimming took 5 bases from V and 0 from J, leaving 7 bases between them. Germline CDR1 reads SEHNR; CDR2 reads FQNEAQ (reference sequence). The CDR3 has 13 amino acids. CDR3 DNA sequence: TGTGCCAGCAGCCGGGACATGAACACTGAAGCTTTCTTT. Encoded protein: CASSRDMNTEAFF.

J is TRBJ2-2 and V is TRBV19, with D possibly being TRBD2 (5 bases). The ends were cut back, 0 bases at V and 2 bases at J, with 19 bases in the middle. This CDR3 has 19 amino acids. CDR1 is LNHDA and CDR2 is SQIVND in the germline V gene (reference sequence). CDR3 region: CASSIESLRGRLNTGELFF. CDR3 coding DNA: TGTGCCAGTAGTATAGAGTCCCTGCGAGGCCGACTAAACACCGGGGAGCTGTTTTTT.

The CDR3 sequence: CASSILTGKTNTIYF. As DNA, the CDR3 is TGTGCCAGTAGTATCCTGACAGGGAAGACGAACACCATATATTTT. This chain joins TRBV19 and TRBJ1-3, with 7 bases that match TRBD1. CDR3 length: 15 residues. From germline, CDR1 is LNHDA and CDR2 SQIVND (reference sequence). The junction had 9 bases not matched to a gene; V was cut back by 3 bases and J by 7 bases.

The chain combines TRBV10-3 with TRBJ2-7; D unclear. From germline, CDR1 is ENHRY and CDR2 SYGVKD. V shed 5 bases and J shed 2 bases, with 7 bases lying between them. The CDR3 has 12 residues. CDR3 bases: TGTGCCATCAGTTTAGGAGCCTACGAGCAGTACTTC. Its protein product is CAISLGAYEQYF.

This clone appeared once. At one of its ends the junction is not consistent with the germline gene, which may arise from a read error. The chain joins TRBV6-5 to TRBJ1-2, with D possibly matching TRBD1 (6 bases). This CDR3 region has 12 residues. Germline loops: CDR1 MNHEY, CDR2 SVGAGI. CDR3 in amino acids: CASNYQGTGYTF. DNA of the CDR3: TGTGCCAGCAATTACCAGGGGACGGGCTACACCTTC.

This clone has only a few counts. The chain is built from TRBV3-1 (or the pseudogene TRBV3-2) and TRBJ1-2; D may be TRBD1 (5 bases). CDR3 length: 16 amino acids. Germline assignment: CDR1 LGHDT and CDR2 YNNKEL (reference sequence). V shed 0 bases and J shed 0 bases, with 11 bases lying between them. The CDR3 DNA reads TGTGCCAGCAGCCAAGATACGGAGACAGCTAACTATGGCTACACCTTC. Translated: CASSQDTETANYGYTF.

The genes are TRBV10-3 and TRBJ1-2; D remains unclear. Germline assignment: CDR1 ENHRY and CDR2 SYGVKD. Trimming took off 2 bases at V and 4 bases at J, with 5 bases between the two ends. The CDR3 extends over 12 amino acids. The CDR3 DNA is TGTGCCATCAGTGAGAGCGGCTATGGCTACACCTTC. Encoded protein: CAISESGYGYTF.

The rearrangement joins TRBV12-3 or TRBV12-4 to TRBJ1-2; the match to TRBD1 covers 9 bases. V shed 5 bases, J shed 5 bases, and the junction held 3 bases outside the gene matches. CDR3 length: 13 residues. This chain's CDR3 is CASSPGQGYGYTF. The CDR3 region has the DNA TGTGCCAGCAGTCCAGGACAGGGGTATGGCTACACCTTC.

CDR3 sequence (DNA): TGTGCCAGTAGTAAGGGACAGGGCTGGACTGAAGCTTTCTTT. It encodes CASSKGQGWTEAFF. The gene calls are TRBV19 and TRBJ1-1; 9 nucleotides agree with TRBD1. V shed 4 bases and J 5 bases; nucleotides not matched to a gene: 5. Germline CDR1 LNHDA, CDR2 SQIVND (reference sequence). The CDR3 length is 14 residues.

The CDR3 nucleotides are TGTGCCAGCAGCGCACAGGTGAACACTGAAGCTTTCTTT. Translation gives CASSAQVNTEAFF. The J gene is TRBJ1-1, the V gene TRBV7-6; possibly TRBD1 for D (5 bases). V was pared by 5 bases and J by 0 bases, with 7 bases between. Per the germline V gene, CDR1 is SGHVS and CDR2 is FNYEAQ. The length of the CDR3 is 13 residues.

The CDR3 loop is CAIRRGSGGAGYEQFF. CDR3 sequence (DNA): TGTGCCATAAGGAGGGGAAGCGGGGGGGCCGGTTATGAGCAGTTCTTC. The chain employs TRBV27 and TRBJ2-1; TRBD2 matches 10 bases. The ends lost 10 bases at V and 8 bases at J; junction bases unmatched: 17. The germline V gene encodes CDR1 MNHEY and CDR2 SMNVEV (reference sequence). This CDR3 has 16 amino acids.